Presented here are 20 T cell receptor beta chains from one specimen sequenced in a study of PD-L1 blockade in urothelial cancer. Time point here: peripheral blood 6 weeks after treatment start. Sequencing used immunoSEQ multiplex PCR; TCRdb keeps in-frame clones, though not all of them. The sample records 83,000 or so clones, approximately 87% being singletons. The sequenced sample was PBMCs, obtained around atezolizumab (anti-PD-L1) treatment. These receptors were obtained from a man aged 65-85 years with urothelial cancer.

V is TRBV7-2 and J is TRBJ2-3; 12 bases align to TRBD2. Germline assignment: CDR1 SGHTA and CDR2 FQGNSA. V shed 5 bases, J shed 6 bases, and the junction held 6 bases outside the gene matches. This CDR3 is built from 15 residues. CDR3 nucleotide sequence: TGTGCCAGCAGCACCCGGACTAGCGGGAAGGATACGCAGTATTTT. Amino acid sequence: CASSTRTSGKDTQYF.

This clone has a single count. The J gene is TRBJ1-1, the V gene TRBV25-1; D is possibly TRBD1 (6 bases). V was cut by 6 bases and J by 5 bases, with 10 bases left in between. The CDR3 extends over 12 amino acids. Germline CDR1 MGHDK, CDR2 SYGVNS. The DNA of the CDR3 is TGTGCCAGCAGGGGAGGGGGGACTGAAGCTTTCTTT. Protein sequence: CASRGGGTEAFF.

The rearrangement uses TRBV27 and TRBJ1-6; no reliable D call. CDR1 and CDR2 from the germline V gene are MNHEY and SMNVEV (reference sequence). Trimming took 7 bases from V and 9 from J, leaving 22 bases between them. This CDR3 comprises 16 residues. As DNA, the CDR3 is TGTGCCAGCAACCGAACGCCGGGGATTATCGGTTCACCCCTCCACTTT. Translated: CASNRTPGIIGSPLHF.

This clone was observed a few times. The rearrangement links TRBV7-9 to TRBJ1-1; D may be TRBD1 (5 bases). Germline V gives CDR1 SEHNR, CDR2 FQNEAQ (reference sequence). The CDR3 sequence is 13 residues long. Trimming stripped 5 bases from V and 3 bases from J, with 10 bases between. The CDR3 region is CASSADSDTEAFF. As DNA, the CDR3 is TGTGCCAGCAGCGCCGACAGTGACACTGAAGCTTTCTTT.

This sequence joins TRBV19 and TRBJ1-3, with D possibly being TRBD1 (5 bases). Germline V lookup: CDR1 LNHDA, CDR2 SQIVND (reference sequence). The CDR3 is made up of 18 amino acids. V dropped 5 bases and J dropped 4 bases, with 24 bases sitting between them. CDR3 region: CASSPSPGGRGAGNTIYF. In DNA, the CDR3 is TGTGCCAGTAGTCCCTCTCCCGGGGGACGGGGAGCAGGAAACACCATATATTTT.

This chain connects TRBV7-9 to TRBJ2-1; 9 positions match TRBD1. Germline V gene sequence: CDR1 SEHNR, CDR2 FQNEAQ (reference sequence). V was clipped by 8 bases and J by 8 bases; unmatched bases: 13. This CDR3 has 15 amino acids. The CDR3 region has the DNA TGTGCCAGCGACAAACTACAGGGGGCAGGAGATGAGCAGTTCTTC. Translation: CASDKLQGAGDEQFF. Together with reference TRBV7-9 and TRBJ2-1, the CDR3 gives the full variable domain: DTGVSQNPRHKITKRGQNVTFRCDPISEHNRLYWYRQTLGQGPEFLTYFQNEAQLEKSRLLSDRFSAERPKGSFSTLEIQRTEQGDSAMYLCASDKLQGAGDEQFFGPGTRLTVL.

This clone was seen more than once but under ten times. V and J are TRBV7-2 and TRBJ2-7, with 7 nucleotides matching TRBD1. V trimming: 2 bases; J trimming: 5 bases; junction bases outside the gene matches: 6. CDR1 is SGHTA, CDR2 FQGNSA, per germline. The CDR3 runs to 14 residues. Here the CDR3 reads CASSLRQGYHEQYF. The DNA of the CDR3 is TGTGCCAGCAGCTTACGACAGGGATACCACGAGCAGTACTTC.

This chain uses TRBV7-6 with TRBJ1-1; no reliable D call. Germline lookup yields CDR1 SGHVS and CDR2 FNYEAQ. The CDR3 covers 15 residues. V lost 1 base and J lost 0, with 9 bases in between. CDR3 sequence reads: CASSLGGLLNTEAFF. Here the CDR3 DNA reads TGTGCCAGCAGCTTAGGAGGACTGTTGAACACTGAAGCTTTCTTT.

The chain carries TRBV7-9 and TRBJ1-3; TRBD1 matches at 7 bases. The CDR3 contains 14 residues. Germline-derived CDR1 and CDR2 are SEHNR and FQNEAQ (reference sequence). V trimming: 2 bases; J trimming: 5 bases; junction bases outside the gene matches: 3. The CDR3 here is CASSLTGDRNTIYF. For the CDR3, the DNA is TGTGCCAGCAGCTTAACAGGGGATAGAAACACCATATATTTT.

This chain connects TRBV6-1 to TRBJ2-2; 9 bases align to TRBD1. Germline V gene lookup returns CDR1 MNHNS and CDR2 SASEGT. J gave up 3 bases and V 6 bases, and 5 bases lay outside the gene matches. The CDR3 contains 15 residues. CDR3 in DNA: TGTGCCAGCAGGACCGGGACAGGGTACACCGGGGAGCTGTTTTTT. Translation: CASRTGTGYTGELFF.

The chain recombines TRBV7-6 with TRBJ1-1; 12 nucleotides line up with TRBD1. The germline V gene has CDR1 SGHVS and CDR2 FNYEAQ. CDR3 length: 15 amino acids. Trimming at V came to 1 base and at J to 7 bases, leaving 4 bases not matched to a gene. CDR3 protein: CASSLVGQGAGEAFF. The CDR3 nucleotides are TGTGCCAGCAGCTTAGTGGGACAGGGGGCGGGTGAAGCTTTCTTT.

The rearrangement uses TRBV5-4 and TRBJ1-3, with 8 positions matching TRBD1. The V gene's germline CDR1 is SGHNT and CDR2 YYREEE (reference sequence). The length of the CDR3 is 16 residues. V lost 4 bases, J lost 7 bases, and 13 bases stayed unmatched. CDR3 bases: TGTGCCAGCAGCCCTAGGACAGGGCGTGATGGGAACACCATATATTTT. Translation gives CASSPRTGRDGNTIYF.

The J gene is TRBJ1-5, the V gene TRBV5-5; TRBD1 matches 10 bases. The CDR3 sequence is 17 residues long. Per the germline V gene, CDR1 is SGHKS and CDR2 is YYEKEE (reference sequence). J lost 6 bases, V lost 0 bases, and 9 bases had no gene match. The CDR3 is CASSLGTGGTVLQPQHF. Here the CDR3 DNA reads TGTGCCAGCAGCTTGGGGACAGGGGGAACTGTCCTTCAGCCCCAGCATTTT.

The chain joins TRBV6-6 to TRBJ1-5; TRBD1 agrees at 10 bases. CDR1 and CDR2 from the germline V gene are MNHNY and SVGAGI (reference sequence). The CDR3 consists of 16 residues. V shed 5 bases, J shed 3 bases, and the junction held 7 bases outside the gene matches. The CDR3 spells CASSVGDRGINQPQHF. The CDR3 DNA follows: TGTGCCAGCAGTGTGGGGGACAGGGGAATCAATCAGCCCCAGCATTTT.

The genes are TRBV6-1 and TRBJ2-1; D not certain. Germline CDR1 and CDR2: MNHNS and SASEGT. This CDR3 comprises 16 residues. Trimming removed 4 bases at V and 2 bases at J, with 15 bases between. CDR3 loop: CASSAPGRIAYNEQFF. The CDR3, as DNA: TGTGCCAGCAGTGCCCCAGGCAGGATCGCCTACAATGAGCAGTTCTTC.

The count of this clone is one. This chain uses TRBV2 with TRBJ2-1, with 8 positions matching TRBD2. The germline V gene encodes CDR1 SNHLY and CDR2 FYNNEI. V trimming: 1 base; J trimming: 0 bases; junction bases outside the gene matches: 11. This CDR3 comprises 19 residues. The CDR3 DNA is TGTGCCAGCAGTGAAGTGTGGGCTAGCGGGCTAAGCTCCTACAATGAGCAGTTCTTC. Its protein product is CASSEVWASGLSSYNEQFF.

The chain combines TRBV15 with TRBJ1-3, with unresolved D. The germline V gene encodes CDR1 LNHNV and CDR2 YYDKDF (reference sequence). V dropped 0 bases and J dropped 3 bases, with 12 bases sitting between them. This CDR3 is 16 amino acids long. This CDR3 is CATSRDFGLDGNTIYF. In DNA form, the CDR3 reads TGTGCCACCAGCAGAGATTTCGGACTGGATGGAAACACCATATATTTT.

J is TRBJ2-4 and V is TRBV7-9; 8 positions match TRBD2. With 2 bases clipped from V and 1 base from J, the junction kept 1 base outside the gene matches. The germline V gene encodes CDR1 SEHNR and CDR2 FQNEAQ (reference sequence). CDR3 size: 15 residues. As DNA, the CDR3 is TGTGCCAGCAGCTTACGCGGGGGGGCCAAAAACATTCAGTACTTC. Translated, it gives CASSLRGGAKNIQYF. The variable domain in full, with the rest retrieved from reference TRBV7-9 and TRBJ2-4, is DTGVSQNPRHKITKRGQNVTFRCDPISEHNRLYWYRQTLGQGPEFLTYFQNEAQLEKSRLLSDRFSAERPKGSFSTLEIQRTEQGDSAMYLCASSLRGGAKNIQYFGAGTRLSVL.

The J gene is TRBJ2-5, the V gene TRBV2; no reliable D call. This CDR3 comprises 12 residues. Between the trimmed V and J ends, which lost 7 bases and 4 bases, there was a span of 10 bases. In germline, CDR1 is SNHLY, CDR2 FYNNEI. Written as DNA, the CDR3 is TGTGCCAGCACTGAGACTGGAGAGACCCAGTACTTC. Encoded protein: CASTETGETQYF. The full variable domain, rest sourced from reference TRBV2 and TRBJ2-5, is EPEVTQTPSHQVTQMGQEVILRCVPISNHLYFYWYRQILGQKVEFLVSFYNNEISEKSEIFDDQFSVERPDGSNFTLKIRSTKLEDSAMYFCASTETGETQYFGPGTRLLVL.

V is TRBV11-2 and J is TRBJ1-2, with TRBD1 matching over 7 bases. The length of the CDR3 is 14 residues. Germline CDR1 is SGHAT and CDR2 is FQNNGV. Trimming took 3 bases from V and 2 from J; bases not matched to a gene: 3. The CDR3 region has the DNA TGTGCCAGCAGCTTGGCAGGGGGGAACTATGGCTACACCTTC. It yields the protein CASSLAGGNYGYTF. The complete variable domain, with remaining parts taken from reference TRBV11-2 and TRBJ1-2, reads EAGVAQSPRYKIIEKRQSVAFWCNPISGHATLYWYQQILGQGPKLLIQFQNNGVVDDSQLPKDRFSAERLKGVDSTLKIQPAKLEDSAVYLCASSLAGGNYGYTFGSGTRLTVV.